This TCR beta chain stems from a study of shared clonotypes between healthy human individuals. There are a few counts of this clone. The germline CDR1 and CDR2 sequences are SGHDN and FVKESK. The CDR3 is made up of 14 amino acids. V shed 5 bases and J shed 2 bases, with 11 bases lying between them. Using immunoSEQ multiplex PCR, the repertoire was profiled, and TCRdb retains in-frame clones only, with some absent. This table holds a few hundred thousand clones, under 80% found once. The origin of this receptor is a man aged 25-40 years in good health. Sequenced material: memory CD4+ T cells sorted from blood. Subset denoted: CD45RA-negative fraction. The chain couples TRBV14 to TRBJ2-3; weak D call: TRBD1 (5 bases). CDR3 residues: CASSKGRTTDTQYF. DNA of the CDR3: TGTGCCAGCAGCAAGGGGCGGACCACAGATACGCAGTATTTT.